This T cell receptor beta chain comes out of a study of cytomegalovirus exposure and HLA in healthy donors. Primers: 60 Vbeta forward and 13 Jbeta reverse. TCRdb keeps only in-frame clones here, not all; method: immunoSEQ multiplex PCR. The repertoire includes some 120,000 clones, more than 60% of them detected once, and about 3% sits in the top ten. The sample consisted of PBMCs. This clonotype was sampled from a man between 25 and 39 years old in good health and CMV-seronegative.

This chain's CDR3 is CASSFRGGSPEAFF. The CDR3 DNA reads TGTGCCAGCAGTTTTCGAGGGGGTTCCCCTGAAGCTTTCTTT. The rearrangement uses TRBV28 and TRBJ1-1, with D perhaps matching TRBD1 (6 bases). With 3 bases removed from V and 6 bases from J, the gap between germline ends came to 14 bases. Per germline, CDR1 MDHEN and CDR2 SYDVKM. The CDR3 is 14 amino acids.